This T cell receptor (beta chain) stems from a study of beta chain features in type 1 diabetes. Study-level information: Sorted cell examination encompassed roughly 110,000,000 cells across all samples. Whole-study results and caveats: At VDJ recombination sites, type 1 diabetes patients had fewer insertions and more deleted nucleotides. Significant though moderate, a shortening of TCRB CDR3s appeared in all four CD4+ subsets of Type 1 diabetes patients.

This clone was counted ten times or more. Its target is unknown. The sequenced template was cDNA made from the entire isolated RNA. The table came from immunoSEQ multiplex PCR; TCRdb's copy has only in-frame clones and leaves some out. The sample includes 120,000 to 150,000 clones, about 13% of them seen just once. Each of the CD4+ naive, central memory, regulatory and stem cell-like memory populations was sorted via CD45RO/CCR7/CD25/CD127/CD95/CD27. All of the sorted populations showed purity greater than 95%. This clonotype was obtained from a man between 18 and 35 years old with type 1 diabetes. The sample comprised central memory CD4+ T cells from blood.

The CDR3 region has the DNA TGTGCCAGCAGCTTCGGGCGAGAATACGAGCAGTACTTC. The encoded protein is CASSFGREYEQYF. V and J are TRBV9 and TRBJ2-7; D call uncertain. CDR1 is SGDLS, CDR2 YYNGEE, per germline. Between the trimmed V and J ends, which lost 4 bases and 4 bases, there was a span of 12 bases. CDR3 length: 13 amino acids.